This entry is about one TCR beta chain. Method: immunoSEQ multiplex PCR; TCRdb's copy keeps in-frame clones and lacks some. This sample has around 210,000 clones; 60% to 85% occur once, and the top ten carry approximately 6%. Germline CDR1 and CDR2: KGHDR and SFDVKD. CDR3 length: 18 residues. With V trimmed by 0 bases and J by 4 bases, 9 bases remained unmatched. The data derive from a study of blood T cell repertoires in COVID-19. Study in general: T cells, B-cell-depleted T cells, or PBMCs supplied cDNA or gDNA.

The source material was peripheral blood. This receptor was identified in a woman between 65 and 79 years old with acute or convalescent COVID-19. This sequence joins TRBV24-1 and TRBJ2-1; 9 bases match TRBD2. CDR3 nucleotide sequence: TGTGCCACCAGTGATTTGAGGGGGCGGGAGGGCCGATACAATGAGCAGTTCTTC. It yields the protein CATSDLRGREGRYNEQFF.